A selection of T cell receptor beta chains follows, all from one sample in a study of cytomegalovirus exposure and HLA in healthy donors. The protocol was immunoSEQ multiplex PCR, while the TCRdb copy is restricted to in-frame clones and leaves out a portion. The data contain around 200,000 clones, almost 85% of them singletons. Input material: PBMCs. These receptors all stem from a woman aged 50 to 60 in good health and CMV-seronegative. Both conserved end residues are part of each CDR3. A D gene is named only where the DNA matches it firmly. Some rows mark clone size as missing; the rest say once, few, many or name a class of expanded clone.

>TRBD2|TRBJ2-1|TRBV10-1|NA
TGCGCCAGCAGCCTAGCGGGAGGCAATGAGCAGTTCTTC
CASSLAGGNEQFF
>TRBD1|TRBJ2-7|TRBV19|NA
TGTGCCAGTAGCGGACAGGGGTTCTACGAGCAGTACTTC
CASSGQGFYEQYF
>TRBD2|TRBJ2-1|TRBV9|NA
TGTGCCAGCAGCGTAGTGAGCGGGAGGATCAATGAGCAGTTCTTC
CASSVVSGRINEQFF
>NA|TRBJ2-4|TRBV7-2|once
TGTGCCAGCAGAGACGCGGGAGCCAAAAACATTCAGTACTTC
CASRDAGAKNIQYF
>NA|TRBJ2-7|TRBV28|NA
TGTGCCAGCAGTTTACCCAACCCACAGGGAAGGCAGTACTTC
CASSLPNPQGRQYF
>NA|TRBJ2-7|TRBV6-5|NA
TGTGCCAGCAGTTACTCGCGGTTTATCGAGCAGTACTTC
CASSYSRFIEQYF
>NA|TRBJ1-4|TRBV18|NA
TGTGCCAGCTCAACAGGGTTCGGGGAAAAACTGTTTTTT
CASSTGFGEKLFF
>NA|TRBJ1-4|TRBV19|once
TGTGCCAGTAGTAGAACGCAGGTTGCAACTAATGAAAAACTGTTTTTT
CASSRTQVATNEKLFF
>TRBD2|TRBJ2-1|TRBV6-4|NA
TGTGCCTCCTCACGGGAGGCCGCCTACAATGAGCAGTTCTTC
CASSREAAYNEQFF
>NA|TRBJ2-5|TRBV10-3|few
TGTGCCATCAGTGACAGGGATGCGGAGACCCAGTACTTC
CAISDRDAETQYF
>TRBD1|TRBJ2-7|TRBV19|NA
TGTGCCACCCAACCCCGGGACAGCCCTTACGAGCAGTACTTC
CATQPRDSPYEQYF
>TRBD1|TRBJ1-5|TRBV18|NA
TGTGCCAGCTCACCCCAACAGGGGTTAGAACCCCAGCATTTT
CASSPQQGLEPQHF
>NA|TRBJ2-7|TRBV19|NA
TGTGCCAGTAGTCAGGGCCACGAGCAGTACTTC
CASSQGHEQYF
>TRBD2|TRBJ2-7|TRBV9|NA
TGTGCCAGCAGTCCCCGAGGACTAGCGGGAACAAGGAGGTCCTACGAGCAGTACTTC
CASSPRGLAGTRRSYEQYF
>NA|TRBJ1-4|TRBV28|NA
TGTGCCAGCAGTTTATCACAGGTCCGCGAAAAACTGTTTTTT
CASSLSQVREKLFF
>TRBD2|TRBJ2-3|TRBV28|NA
TGTGCCAGCAGGAGTAGCGGGAGGGCCGCAGATACGCAGTATTTT
CASRSSGRAADTQYF
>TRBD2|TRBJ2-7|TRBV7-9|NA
TGTGCCAGCAGCTCGTTTAGCGGGAGAGAGCAGTACTTC
CASSSFSGREQYF
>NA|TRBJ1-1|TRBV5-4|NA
TGTGCCAGCAGACTTGATGCCCTCGGGGGGGCTTTCTTT
CASRLDALGGAFF
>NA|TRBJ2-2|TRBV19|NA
TGTGCCAGTCTCCAGGGAAACACCGGGGAGCTGTTTTTT
CASLQGNTGELFF
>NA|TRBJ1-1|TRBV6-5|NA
TGTGCCAGCAGTCCACAGGGTGGGTACACTGAAGCTTTCTTT
CASSPQGGYTEAFF
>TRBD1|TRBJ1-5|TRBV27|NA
TGTGCCAGCAGTCCTTTCCGGGACAGGGTCTATAATCAGCCCCAGCATTTT
CASSPFRDRVYNQPQHF
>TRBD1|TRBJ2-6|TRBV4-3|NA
TGCGCCAGCAGCCAATACGACCAGGGGGCTTCCGGGGCCAACGTCCTGACTTTC
CASSQYDQGASGANVLTF
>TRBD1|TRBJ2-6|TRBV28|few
TGTGCCAGCAGTTATTTTACCGGGACAGCGAACTCTGGGGCCAACGTCCTGACTTTC
CASSYFTGTANSGANVLTF
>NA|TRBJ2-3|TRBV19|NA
TGTGCCAGTAGCCGACGGACCCCAGCGGCGACAGATACGCAGTATTTT
CASSRRTPAATDTQYF
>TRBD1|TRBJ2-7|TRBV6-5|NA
TGTGCCAGCAGTTACTCGGGACAGGGGGGACCCTACGAGCAGTACTTC
CASSYSGQGGPYEQYF
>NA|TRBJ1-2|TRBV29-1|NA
TGCAGTCCGGGTGCGATAACAAGTTATGGCTACACCTTC
CSPGAITSYGYTF
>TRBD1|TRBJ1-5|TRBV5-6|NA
TGTGCCAGCAGCTTCGGAGGGGGCCAGCCCCAGCATTTT
CASSFGGGQPQHF
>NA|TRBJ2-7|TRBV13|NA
TGTGCCAGCAGCTTAGGACAGAGCCCCACCTACGAGCAGTACTTC
CASSLGQSPTYEQYF
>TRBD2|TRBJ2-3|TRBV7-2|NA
TGTGCCAGCAGCACTTTTGGGGGGGGAGGTGGCACAGATACGCAGTATTTT
CASSTFGGGGGTDTQYF
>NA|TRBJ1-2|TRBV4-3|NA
TGCGCCAGCAGCCACCCTACAGGGTTTGGCTACACCTTC
CASSHPTGFGYTF
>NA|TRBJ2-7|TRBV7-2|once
TGTGCCAGCAGCTTAGTAGGGGGCTACGAGCAGTACTTC
CASSLVGGYEQYF
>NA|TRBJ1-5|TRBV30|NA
TGTGCCTGGAGTGAACAGGGTAGGAATCAGCCCCAGCATTTT
CAWSEQGRNQPQHF
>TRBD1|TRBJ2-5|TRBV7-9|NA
TGTGCCAGCAGCGTGGGACAGGGGGCGAGGGAGACCCAGTACTTC
CASSVGQGARETQYF
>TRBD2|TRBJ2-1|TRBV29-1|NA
TGCAGCAGTGGTCTAGCGGGAGGCTATCTCTCCTACAATGAGCAGTTCTTC
CSSGLAGGYLSYNEQFF
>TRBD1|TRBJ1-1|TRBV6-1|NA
TGTGCCAGCAGTGACAGGGGGCGCACCACTGAAGCTTTCTTT
CASSDRGRTTEAFF
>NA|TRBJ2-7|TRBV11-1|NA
TGTGCCAGCAGCTACCTAGAAAACGAGCAGTACTTC
CASSYLENEQYF
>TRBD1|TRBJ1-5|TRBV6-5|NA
TGTGCCAGCAAGAAGGGCGCAGGGGGGAATCAGCCCCAGCATTTT
CASKKGAGGNQPQHF
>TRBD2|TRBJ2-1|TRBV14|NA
TGTGCCAGCAGCCTCTATCTAGCGGCGAGCTCCTACAATGAGCAGTTCTTC
CASSLYLAASSYNEQFF
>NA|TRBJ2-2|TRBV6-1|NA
TGTGCCAGCAGTGTCCGAGGGAACACCGGGGAGCTGTTTTTT
CASSVRGNTGELFF
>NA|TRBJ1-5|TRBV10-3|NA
TGTGCCATCAGTGAGTCGACAGGATATCAGCCCCAGCATTTT
CAISESTGYQPQHF
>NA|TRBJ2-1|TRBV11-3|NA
TGTGCCAGCAGCTTAACCGCGGTTTGTGAGCAGTTCTTC
CASSLTAVCEQFF
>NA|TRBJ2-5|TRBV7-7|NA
TGTGCCAGCAGCTCCTCGGGTGGGAGAGGGTTCGAGACCCAGTACTTC
CASSSSGGRGFETQYF